This TCR beta chain was captured by sequencing in a study of low-dose radiotherapy and immunotherapy resistance in tumors. Turning to the study itself: One day before radiation and immunotherapy, intravenous cyclophosphamide 200 mg/m2 was administered, with this repeated every two weeks.

Time point given: after trial treatment. The treatment was: LDRT plus nivolumab, ipilimumab, low-dose cyclophosphamide and aspirin (RACIN trial). Nivolumab, ipilimumab, aspirin, low-dose cyclophosphamide and low-dose radiotherapy were given to donors. Both TCRalpha and TCRbeta chains were reverse transcribed with V-gene-specific primers. Amplification of TCRs used a constant-region primer and V-primer adapter for approximately 19 PCR cycles. Via MiXCR, TCRdb re-called the reads, giving one row per CDR3 protein. The data contain about 39,000 distinct CDR3 sequences, under 25% of them singletons. The sample holds a few counts of this clonotype. V was pared by 4 bases and J by 0 bases, with 12 bases between. CDR3 length: 15 residues. Per the germline V gene, CDR1 is SGHRS and CDR2 is YFSETQ.

This specimen was PBMCs, taken after low-dose radiotherapy plus immunotherapy. The receptor's source is a female donor with ovarian cancer. This rearrangement joins TRBV5-1 to TRBJ2-3, with D hard to call. In nucleotides, the CDR3 is TGCGCCAGCAGCCTGGGCAGCGCCAGCACAGATACGCAGTATTTT. It translates to CASSLGSASTDTQYF.